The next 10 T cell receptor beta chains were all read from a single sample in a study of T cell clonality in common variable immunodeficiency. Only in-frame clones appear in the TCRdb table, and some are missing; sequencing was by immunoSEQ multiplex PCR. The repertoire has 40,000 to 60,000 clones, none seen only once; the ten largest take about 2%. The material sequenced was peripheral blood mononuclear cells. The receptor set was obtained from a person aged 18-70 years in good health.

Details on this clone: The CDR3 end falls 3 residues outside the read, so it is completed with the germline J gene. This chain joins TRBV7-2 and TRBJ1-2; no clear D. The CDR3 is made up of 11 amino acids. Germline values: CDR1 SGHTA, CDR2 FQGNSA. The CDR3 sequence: CASSLAYDYTF. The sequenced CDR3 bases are TGTGCCAGCAGCTTAGCCTACGAC.

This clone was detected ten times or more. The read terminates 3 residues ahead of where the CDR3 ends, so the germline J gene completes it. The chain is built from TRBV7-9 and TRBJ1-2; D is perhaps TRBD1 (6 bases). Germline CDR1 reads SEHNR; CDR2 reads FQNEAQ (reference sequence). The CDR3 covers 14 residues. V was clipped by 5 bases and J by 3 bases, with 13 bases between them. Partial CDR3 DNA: TGTGCCAGCAGCCGTCACAGGGAGCACTATGGC. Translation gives CASSRHREHYG. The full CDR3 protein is CASSRHREHYGYTF.

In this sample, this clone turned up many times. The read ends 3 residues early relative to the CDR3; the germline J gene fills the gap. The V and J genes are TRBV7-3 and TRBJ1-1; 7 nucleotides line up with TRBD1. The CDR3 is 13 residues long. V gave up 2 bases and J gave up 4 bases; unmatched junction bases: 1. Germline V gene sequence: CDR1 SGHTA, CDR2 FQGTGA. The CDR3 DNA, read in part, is TGTGCCAGCAGCTTAGACAGGGCCACTGAA. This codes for CASSLDRATE. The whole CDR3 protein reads CASSLDRATEAFF.

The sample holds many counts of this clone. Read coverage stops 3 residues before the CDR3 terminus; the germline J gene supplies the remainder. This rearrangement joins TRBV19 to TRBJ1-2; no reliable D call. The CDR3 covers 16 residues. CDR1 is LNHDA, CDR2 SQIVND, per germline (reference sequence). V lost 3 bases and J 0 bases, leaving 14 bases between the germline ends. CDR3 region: CASSMGSGLANYGYTF. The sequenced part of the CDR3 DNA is TGTGCCAGTAGTATGGGCAGCGGGTTGGCTAACTATGGC.

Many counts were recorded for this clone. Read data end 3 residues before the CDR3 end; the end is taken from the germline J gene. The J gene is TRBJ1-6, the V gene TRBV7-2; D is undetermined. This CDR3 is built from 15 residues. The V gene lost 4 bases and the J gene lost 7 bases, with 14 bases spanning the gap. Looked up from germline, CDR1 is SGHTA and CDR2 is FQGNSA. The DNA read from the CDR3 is TGTGCCAGCAGCTCCGAAGGCGGTTTGAATTCACCC. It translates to CASSSEGGLNSP. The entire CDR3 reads CASSSEGGLNSPLHF.

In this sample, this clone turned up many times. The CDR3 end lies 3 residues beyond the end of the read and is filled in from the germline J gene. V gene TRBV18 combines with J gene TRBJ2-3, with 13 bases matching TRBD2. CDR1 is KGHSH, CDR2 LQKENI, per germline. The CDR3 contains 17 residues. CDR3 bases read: TGTGCCAGCTCACCCGGACTAGCGGGAGTTAACCAAGAGACG. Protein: CASSPGLAGVNQET. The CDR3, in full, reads CASSPGLAGVNQETQYF.

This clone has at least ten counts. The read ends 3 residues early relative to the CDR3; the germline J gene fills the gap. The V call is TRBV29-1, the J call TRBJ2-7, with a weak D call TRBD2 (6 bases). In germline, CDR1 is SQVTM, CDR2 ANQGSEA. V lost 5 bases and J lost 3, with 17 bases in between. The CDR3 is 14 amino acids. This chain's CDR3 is CSVLRGLGDYEQYF. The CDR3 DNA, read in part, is TGCAGCGTTCTGCGGGGTCTAGGGGACTACGAG.

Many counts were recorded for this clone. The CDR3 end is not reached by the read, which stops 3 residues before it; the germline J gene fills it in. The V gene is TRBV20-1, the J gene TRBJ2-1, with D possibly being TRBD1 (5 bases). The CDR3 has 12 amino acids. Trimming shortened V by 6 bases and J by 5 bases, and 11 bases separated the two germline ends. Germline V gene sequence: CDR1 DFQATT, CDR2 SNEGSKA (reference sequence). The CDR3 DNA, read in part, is TGCAGTGCCCGAGACAGTCACAATGAG. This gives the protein CSARDSHNE. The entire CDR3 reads CSARDSHNEQFF.

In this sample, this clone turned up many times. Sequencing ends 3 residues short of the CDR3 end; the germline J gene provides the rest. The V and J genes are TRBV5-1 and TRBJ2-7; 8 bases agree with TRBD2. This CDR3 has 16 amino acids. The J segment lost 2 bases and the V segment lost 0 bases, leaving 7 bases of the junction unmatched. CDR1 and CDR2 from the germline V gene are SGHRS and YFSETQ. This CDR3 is CASSLAGGGSAYEQYF. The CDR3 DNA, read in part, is TGCGCCAGCAGCTTGGCCGGGGGGGGTTCCGCCTACGAG.

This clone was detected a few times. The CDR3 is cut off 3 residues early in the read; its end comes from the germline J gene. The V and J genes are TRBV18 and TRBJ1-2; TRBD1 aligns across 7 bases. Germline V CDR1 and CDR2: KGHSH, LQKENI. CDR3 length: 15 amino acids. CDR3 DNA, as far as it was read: TGTGCCAGCTCACCGGGACAGCCTTCCACAGATACC. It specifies CASSPGQPSTDT. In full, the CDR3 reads CASSPGQPSTDTYTF.